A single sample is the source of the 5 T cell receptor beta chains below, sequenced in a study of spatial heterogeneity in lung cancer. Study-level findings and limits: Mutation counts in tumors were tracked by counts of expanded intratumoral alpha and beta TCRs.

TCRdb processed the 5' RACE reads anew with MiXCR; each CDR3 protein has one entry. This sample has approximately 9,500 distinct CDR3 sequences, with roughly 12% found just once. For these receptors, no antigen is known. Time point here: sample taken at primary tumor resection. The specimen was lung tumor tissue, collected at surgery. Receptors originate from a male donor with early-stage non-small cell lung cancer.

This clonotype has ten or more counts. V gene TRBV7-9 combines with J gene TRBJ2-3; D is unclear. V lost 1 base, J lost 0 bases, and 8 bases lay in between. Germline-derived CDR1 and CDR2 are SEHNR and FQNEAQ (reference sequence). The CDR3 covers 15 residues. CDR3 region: CASSLVGASTDTQYF. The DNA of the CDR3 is TGTGCCAGCAGCTTAGTCGGCGCTAGCACAGATACGCAGTATTTT.

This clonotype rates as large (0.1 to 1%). The CDR3 spells CSVGGTGVTIQYF. In nucleotides, the CDR3 is TGCAGCGTTGGAGGGACAGGGGTTACCATTCAGTACTTC. The chain has TRBV29-1 and TRBJ2-4, with 10 bases that match TRBD1. The V gene end was trimmed by 4 bases and the J gene end by 9 bases; junction bases not matched to a gene: 6. The germline V gene has CDR1 SQVTM and CDR2 ANQGSEA. CDR3 length equals 13 residues. Together with reference TRBV29-1 and TRBJ2-4, the CDR3 gives the full variable domain: SAVISQKPSRDICQRGTSLTIQCQVDSQVTMMFWYRQQPGQSLTLIATANQGSEATYESGFVIDKFPISRPNLTFSTLTVSNMSPEDSSIYLCSVGGTGVTIQYFGAGTRLSVL.

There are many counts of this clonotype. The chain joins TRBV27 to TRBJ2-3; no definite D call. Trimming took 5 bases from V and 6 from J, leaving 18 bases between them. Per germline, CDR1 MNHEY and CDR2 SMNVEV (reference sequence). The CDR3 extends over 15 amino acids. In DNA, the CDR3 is TGTGCCAGCAGTATAAGACCCGACGTAGAGGATACGCAGTATTTT. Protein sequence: CASSIRPDVEDTQYF.

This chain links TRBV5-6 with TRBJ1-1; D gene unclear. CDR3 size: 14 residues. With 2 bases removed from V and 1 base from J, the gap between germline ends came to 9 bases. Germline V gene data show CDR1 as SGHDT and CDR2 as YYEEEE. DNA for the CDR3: TGTGCCAGCAGCTTAAGTGTACCGAACACTGAAGCTTTCTTT. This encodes CASSLSVPNTEAFF.

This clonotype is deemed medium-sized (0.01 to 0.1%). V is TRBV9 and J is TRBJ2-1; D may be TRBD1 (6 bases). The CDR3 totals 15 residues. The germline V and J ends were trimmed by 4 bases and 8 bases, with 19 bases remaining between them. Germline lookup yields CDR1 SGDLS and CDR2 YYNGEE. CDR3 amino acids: CASSSGQLSADEQFF. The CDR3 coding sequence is TGTGCCAGCAGCAGCGGACAGCTAAGTGCCGATGAGCAGTTCTTC. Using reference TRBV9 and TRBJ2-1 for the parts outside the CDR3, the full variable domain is DSGVTQTPKHLITATGQRVTLRCSPRSGDLSVYWYQQSLDQGLQFLIQYYNGEERAKGNILERFSAQQFPDLHSELNLSSLELGDSALYFCASSSGQLSADEQFFGPGTRLTVL.